This paragraph reports one TCR beta chain. Its cognate antigen has yet to be identified. The input lacks base qualities; no much larger clone sits a single base away. Inclusive of the bounding cysteine and phenylalanine, the CDR3 is 16 residues long. The retained sequence is limited to the CDR3, 48 bases, with the frame set at the first base. From the germline V gene, CDR1 is SGHRS and CDR2 is YFSETQ. V and J are truncated by 0 bases and 0 bases respectively, leaving an intervening sequence of 11 bases. The source of the sample is a study of cytomegalovirus exposure and HLA in healthy donors (dated by TCRdb to 2016 to 2017). In terms of the full investigation: An earlier analysis of several hundred of the donors reported about 300 Gb of sequence data and 100 million to 120 million unique TCR beta sequences obtained from some 170 million T cells. An early release covering over 500 HLA-typed donors comprised approximately 300 gigabases of sequencing data and approximately 85 million unique TCR sequences. Of the approximately 400 genotyped donors, approximately 83% fell in the genetic ancestry cluster associated with self-reported Caucasian donors. The study aimed to test whether cataloging public T cell receptors could reveal signatures of past pathogen exposure. The study used immunosequencing to profile the T cell repertoires of approximately 650 subjects and linked those repertoires to cytomegalovirus serostatus. Besides the first cohort of hundreds of subjects, a separate validation cohort made up of 120 or so different subjects was used. To predict cytomegalovirus infection status, the study brought together high-throughput TCR immunosequencing, statistical association of individual TCRs with disease status, and machine learning. A later analysis re-analyzed previously published TCR beta repertoires from roughly 630 donors and added high-resolution HLA genotyping to study TCR occurrence patterns. In the later analysis, no new phenotypic data were used to find candidate immune exposures; instead, reliance was placed on TCR beta sequences and their occurrence across donors. An earlier analysis of fewer than 700 of the donors applied high-throughput TCR beta sequencing to assess whether each TCR beta V gene segment acted as functional or pseudogenic. Alongside the repertoire data, information on donor age, sex, ethnicity and CMV serostatus was compiled. A later genetic analysis used genome-wide SNP genotypes for about 60% of the roughly 700 donors, treating that subset as a discovery cohort. Every discovery cohort repertoire had been produced on one sequencing platform. Class I and class II HLA loci were covered by the typing at four-digit resolution. Typing coverage differed by locus: A, B, C, DRB1 and DQB1 were typed in about 620-630 donors, DQA1 in about 510, DPA1 in some 570, and DPB1 in just under 490. A few DR-DQ haplotypes were handled as single units for association and clustering because linkage in the cohort was strong. Among 398 genotyped donors of the cohort, an average of around 240,000 unique TCR beta nucleotide sequences were sequenced per donor, 15% to 20% of them non-productive.

The library was produced with the immunoSEQ multiplex PCR assay. A mixture of 60 forward primers for TCR Vbeta segments and 13 reverse primers for TCR Jbeta segments was used in the multiplex PCR. The CDR3 region of rearranged TCR beta genes was amplified from genomic DNA by a multiplex PCR assay. The Illumina HiSeq System was used to sequence the amplified TCR beta libraries as 87-base-pair reads. The paper's processing steps were these. In a later analysis, about 80 million unique TCR beta chains were counted across the roughly 670 repertoires, and approximately 11 million of these chains were shared by at least two donors. To remove PCR and sequencing errors, raw reads were error-corrected and collapsed into unique sequences using a nearest-neighbor algorithm that merged closely related sequences. To assign V, D and J gene segments, CDR3 sequences were aligned to IMGT reference sequences. For a sequence to be retained, a match of at least six nucleotides was required to both a V gene segment and a J gene segment. A rearrangement was called productive if the CDR3 had no stop codons and remained in frame with V and J, and every other rearrangement was called non-productive. CDR3 was defined by IMGT convention, running from the second conserved V-encoded cysteine to the conserved J-encoded phenylalanine. The earlier analysis of some 550 of the donors excluded any sequence lacking an unambiguous match to a single V gene segment. In an earlier analysis of about 590 of the donors, a V segment was called functional when productive rearrangements were above 56.7%, and segregating when the standard deviation between donors exceeded 5%. A statistical classification framework was built to diagnose cytomegalovirus status from the catalog of TCR beta chain sequences. In a later analysis, V and J genes were assigned by comparing TCR nucleotide sequences against IMGT/GENE-DB human TR gene sequences. A later analysis assigned CDR3 sequences and most-parsimonious VDJ recombination scenarios with the TCRdist pipeline. In a later analysis, every TCR beta chain was defined by the combination of its CDR3 amino acid sequence and its V-gene family, and reads without a unique V-gene family were dropped. As a way to deal with suspected cross-contamination and a sequencing artifact, a later analysis dropped 450 to 700 nucleotide sequences that were highly shared and had low generation probability. A later analysis calculated a clonal expansion index for each public chain from normalized within-repertoire ranks of inferred template counts. A later analysis computed generation probabilities with a VDJ recombination model fitted to out-of-frame rearrangements, and checked the results against IGoR. In a later analysis, hypergeometric tests were used to score TCR-TCR, TCR-HLA and TCR-CMV co-occurrence, with a repertoire-size bias correction applied to TCR pairs. A later analysis estimated false discovery rates by permuting HLA or CMV assignments 20 times. In a later analysis, co-occurring TCRs were grouped with DBSCAN, and TCRdist sequence similarity was added when clustering was performed within HLA-allele-positive subsets. Repertoires with fewer than 30,000 or more than 120,000 public chains were left out of co-occurrence clustering, as were several repertoires with anomalous nucleotide sharing. The immuneACCESS repertoire file appears here via TCRdb, limited to in-frame rearrangements. These files lack a portion of the clones; in checked studies, under half of the deficit traces to unresolved V genes, and the cause of the others is not known. From that table come the V and J calls and clone size; the DNA was used to work out D and trimming. The sample table holds 200,000 to 300,000 clones, of which approximately 84% were seen once. Together, the top ten hold 1.5% to 2% of the sample.

Results and caveats for the whole study, not just this receptor: In both the original and validation cohorts, the classifier was reported to diagnose cytomegalovirus status with high specificity and sensitivity. In an earlier analysis of 450 to 750 of the donors, most TCR beta V segments appeared in productive rearrangements about 87% or about 30% of the time, broadly matching IMGT annotations. A further reported finding was that TCR beta sequences accurately predicted the HLA-A and HLA-B alleles for most subjects in the first cohort. The cohort was sequenced for TCR beta chains only, and without alpha or paired-chain data the features that could be detected were limited. In a later analysis, the rate of TCR association differed among HLA loci, with DRB1 alleles having the most associated TCRs and HLA-C alleles having the fewest. Because the 87-base-pair reads could not distinguish some IMGT-functional V segments, including TRBV6-2 and TRBV6-3, those segments were excluded. A few of the identified cytomegalovirus-associated TCR beta chains were confirmed in vitro to be specific for cytomegalovirus antigens. A later genetic analysis reported fewer N-insertions in productive TCRs among donors in an Asian-associated ancestry cluster than the roughly 700-donor mean. Compared with equally common non-associated chains, HLA-associated TCR beta chains in a later analysis were more clonally expanded and had lower generation probabilities. The earlier analysis of around 600 of the donors excluded roughly 17 rarely observed V segments, including chromosome 9 orphons, because counts were too low. The authors suggested that the approach could potentially be extended to other disease states and immunological phenotypes. The sequencing pipeline was judged likely to have produced a cluster of highly shared sequence variants as a technical artifact. Correlated functional status among segregating V segments might reflect linkage disequilibrium, but an unknown experimental factor could not be ruled out. Across donors, most TCR sequences were observed very rarely, whereas some public TCRs were present in many individuals. According to a later analysis, most CMV-associated TCR beta chains appeared to be HLA-restricted, and the HLA associations seemed to be driven largely by CMV exposure. A later analysis associated about 16,000 TCR beta sequences with specific HLA alleles at a false discovery rate of 0.05. An association between a missense DCLRE1C variant and V-gene and J-gene trimming of TCR beta chains was found in a later genetic analysis and replicated in an independent cohort. A later analysis reported that several top co-occurrence clusters appeared linked to parvovirus B19, influenza, CMV and Epstein-Barr virus. Roughly uniform sequencing depth across donors was assumed in presence/absence analyses, although this assumption may not hold. Assigning TCR associations to individual alleles was difficult when HLA alleles, especially DR and DQ, strongly co-occurred. The only immune exposure information available for the cohort was CMV serostatus. In the study, some 180 TCR beta chains were listed as associated with cytomegalovirus. Because some donors lacked HLA typing at each locus, the association tests relied only on the typed subset.

The cohort comprised hundreds of healthy bone marrow donors. At the time of sampling, all cohort members were nominally healthy, though unrecorded immune exposures were likely present. The donor tested CMV seropositive and was one of the 289 seropositive cohort members. A peripheral blood sample was collected from each donor, and TCR beta sequencing was performed on peripheral blood mononuclear cells. The Qiagen DNeasy Blood Extraction Kit was used to extract genomic DNA from the blood cell samples. The rearranged chain carries TRBV5-1 and TRBJ2-3; a tentative D match to TRBD2 spans 6 bases. This sequence originates from a middle-aged woman in good health and CMV-seropositive. The sequenced material came from PBMCs. The DNA sequence is as follows: TGCGCCAGCAGCTTGGGCGGGGAAGCAAGCACAGATACGCAGTATTTT. This translates into CASSLGGEASTDTQYF.